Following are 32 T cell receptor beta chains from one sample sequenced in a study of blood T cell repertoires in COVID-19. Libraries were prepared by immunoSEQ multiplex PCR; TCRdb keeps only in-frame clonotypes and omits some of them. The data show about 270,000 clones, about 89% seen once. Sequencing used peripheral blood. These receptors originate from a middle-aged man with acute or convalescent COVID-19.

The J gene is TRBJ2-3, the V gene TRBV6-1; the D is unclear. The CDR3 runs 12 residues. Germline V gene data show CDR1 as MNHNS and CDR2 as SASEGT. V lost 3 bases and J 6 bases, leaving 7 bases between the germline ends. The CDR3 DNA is TGTGCCAGCAGTGAGAGTTTTGATACGCAGTATTTT. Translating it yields CASSESFDTQYF.

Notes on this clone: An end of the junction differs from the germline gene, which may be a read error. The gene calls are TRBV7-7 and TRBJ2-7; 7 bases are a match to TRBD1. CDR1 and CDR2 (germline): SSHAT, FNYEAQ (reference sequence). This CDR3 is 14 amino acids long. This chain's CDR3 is CASSLAQGNYEQYF. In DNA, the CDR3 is TGTGCTAGCAGCTTAGCACAGGGGAACTACGAGCAGTACTTC.

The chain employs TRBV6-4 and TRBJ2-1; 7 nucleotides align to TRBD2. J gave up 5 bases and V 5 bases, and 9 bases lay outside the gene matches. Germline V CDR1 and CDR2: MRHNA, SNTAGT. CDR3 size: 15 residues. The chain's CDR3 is CASSLKSGEHNEQFF. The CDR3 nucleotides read TGTGCCAGCAGTTTGAAGAGCGGGGAACACAATGAGCAGTTCTTC.

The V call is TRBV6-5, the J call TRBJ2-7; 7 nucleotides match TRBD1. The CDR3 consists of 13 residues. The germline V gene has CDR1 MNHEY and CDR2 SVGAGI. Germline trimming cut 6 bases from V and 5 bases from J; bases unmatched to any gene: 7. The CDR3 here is CASRLDRDHEQYF. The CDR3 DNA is TGTGCCAGCAGGCTTGACAGGGACCACGAGCAGTACTTC.

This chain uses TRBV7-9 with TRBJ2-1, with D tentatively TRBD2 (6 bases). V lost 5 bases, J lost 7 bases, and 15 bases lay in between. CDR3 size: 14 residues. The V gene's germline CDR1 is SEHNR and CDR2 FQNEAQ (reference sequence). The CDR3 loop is CASSHVREYNEQFF. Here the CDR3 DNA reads TGTGCCAGCAGCCACGTCCGGGAGTATAATGAGCAGTTCTTC.

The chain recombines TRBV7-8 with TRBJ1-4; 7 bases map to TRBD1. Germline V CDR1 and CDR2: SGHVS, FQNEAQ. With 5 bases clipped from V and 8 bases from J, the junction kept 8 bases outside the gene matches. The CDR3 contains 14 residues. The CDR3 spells CASSQRQGGEKLFF. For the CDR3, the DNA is TGTGCCAGCAGCCAACGACAGGGTGGCGAAAAACTGTTTTTT.

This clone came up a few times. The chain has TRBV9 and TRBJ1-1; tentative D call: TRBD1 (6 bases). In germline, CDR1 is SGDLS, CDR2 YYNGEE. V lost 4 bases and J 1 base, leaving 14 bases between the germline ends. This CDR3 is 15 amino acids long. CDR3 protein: CASSRTGTPNTEAFF. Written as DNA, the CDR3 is TGTGCCAGCAGCAGGACCGGGACACCGAACACTGAAGCTTTCTTT. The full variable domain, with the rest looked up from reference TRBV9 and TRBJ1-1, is DSGVTQTPKHLITATGQRVTLRCSPRSGDLSVYWYQQSLDQGLQFLIQYYNGEERAKGNILERFSAQQFPDLHSELNLSSLELGDSALYFCASSRTGTPNTEAFFGQGTRLTVV.

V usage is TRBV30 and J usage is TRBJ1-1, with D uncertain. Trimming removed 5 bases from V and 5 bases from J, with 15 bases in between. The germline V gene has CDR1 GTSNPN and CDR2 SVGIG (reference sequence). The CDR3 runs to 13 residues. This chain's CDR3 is CAWAHRGGTEAFF. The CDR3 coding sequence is TGTGCCTGGGCCCACCGGGGAGGAACTGAAGCTTTCTTT.

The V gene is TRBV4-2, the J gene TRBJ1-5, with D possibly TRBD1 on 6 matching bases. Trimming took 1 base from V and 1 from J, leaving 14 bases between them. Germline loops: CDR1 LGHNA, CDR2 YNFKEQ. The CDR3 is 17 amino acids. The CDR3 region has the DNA TGTGCCAGCAGCCAAGGGGGGGGCGCCCGCAGCAATCAGCCCCAGCATTTT. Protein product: CASSQGGGARSNQPQHF.

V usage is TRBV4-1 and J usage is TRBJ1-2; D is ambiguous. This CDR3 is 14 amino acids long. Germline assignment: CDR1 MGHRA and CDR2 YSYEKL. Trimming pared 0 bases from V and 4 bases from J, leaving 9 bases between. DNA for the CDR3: TGCGCCAGCAGCCAAGACGGACTTCTCTATGGCTACACCTTC. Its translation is CASSQDGLLYGYTF.

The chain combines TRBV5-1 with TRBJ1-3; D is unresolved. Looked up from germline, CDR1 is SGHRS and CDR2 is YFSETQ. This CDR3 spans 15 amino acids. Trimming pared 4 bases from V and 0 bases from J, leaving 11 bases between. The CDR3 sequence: CASSERDSSGNTIYF. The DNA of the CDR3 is TGCGCCAGCAGCGAAAGAGACTCCTCTGGAAACACCATATATTTT.

CDR3 residues: CASSFGSDALHF. In DNA form, the CDR3 reads TGTGCCAGCAGTTTCGGGTCCGACGCCCTCCACTTT. The chain couples TRBV12-3 or TRBV12-4 to TRBJ1-6, with D hard to call. V was shortened by 3 bases and J by 14 bases, with 11 bases between the two germline ends. This CDR3 comprises 12 residues.

The chain's CDR3 is CASSPLGDNEQFF. The CDR3 nucleotides are TGTGCCAGCAGCCCCCTCGGTGACAATGAGCAGTTCTTC. The rearrangement uses TRBV5-5 and TRBJ2-1; D remains unclear. The CDR3 spans 13 residues. Trimming removed 4 bases at V and 5 bases at J, with 10 bases between. Germline-derived CDR1 and CDR2 are SGHKS and YYEKEE (reference sequence).

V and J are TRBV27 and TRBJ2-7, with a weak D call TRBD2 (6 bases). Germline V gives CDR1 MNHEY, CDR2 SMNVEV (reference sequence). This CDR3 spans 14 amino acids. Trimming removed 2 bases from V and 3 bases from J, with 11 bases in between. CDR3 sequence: CASSLVGGNYEQYF. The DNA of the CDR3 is TGTGCCAGCAGTTTAGTGGGGGGAAACTACGAGCAGTACTTC.

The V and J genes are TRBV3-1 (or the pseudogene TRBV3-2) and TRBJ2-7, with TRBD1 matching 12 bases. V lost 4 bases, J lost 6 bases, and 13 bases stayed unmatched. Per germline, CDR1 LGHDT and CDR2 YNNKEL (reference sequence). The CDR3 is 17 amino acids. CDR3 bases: TGTGCCAGCAGCCGAGGGATTCCGGGACAGGGGGCCCTCGAGCAGTACTTC. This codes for CASSRGIPGQGALEQYF.

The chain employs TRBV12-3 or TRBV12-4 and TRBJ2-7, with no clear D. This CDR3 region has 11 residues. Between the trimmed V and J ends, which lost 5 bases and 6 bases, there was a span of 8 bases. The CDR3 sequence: CASSLEREQYF. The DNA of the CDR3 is TGTGCCAGCAGTCTCGAGCGCGAGCAGTACTTC.

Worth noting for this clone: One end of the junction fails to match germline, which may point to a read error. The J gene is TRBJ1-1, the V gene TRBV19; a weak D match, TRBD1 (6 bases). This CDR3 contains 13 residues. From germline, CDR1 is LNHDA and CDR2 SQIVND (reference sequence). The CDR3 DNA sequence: TGTGCCAGTAGAAATATCGAGGGGGGGGGCCGTACGTTT. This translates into CASRNIEGGGRTF.

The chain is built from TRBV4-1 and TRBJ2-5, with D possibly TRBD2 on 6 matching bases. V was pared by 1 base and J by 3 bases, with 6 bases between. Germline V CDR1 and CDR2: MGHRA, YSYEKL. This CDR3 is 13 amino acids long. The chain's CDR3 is CASSQGLEETQYF. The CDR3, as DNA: TGCGCCAGCAGCCAAGGACTAGAAGAGACCCAGTACTTC.

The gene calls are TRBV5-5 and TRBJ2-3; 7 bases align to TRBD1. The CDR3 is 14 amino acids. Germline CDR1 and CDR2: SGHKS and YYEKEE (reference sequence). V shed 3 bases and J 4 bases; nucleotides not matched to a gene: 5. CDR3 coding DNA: TGTGCCAGCAGCTACAGGGGCGAGTCAGATACGCAGTATTTT. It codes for CASSYRGESDTQYF.

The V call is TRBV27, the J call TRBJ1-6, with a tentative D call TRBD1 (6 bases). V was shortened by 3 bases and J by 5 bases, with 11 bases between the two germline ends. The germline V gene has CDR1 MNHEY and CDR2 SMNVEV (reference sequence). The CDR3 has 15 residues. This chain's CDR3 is CASSFRRGDNSPLHF. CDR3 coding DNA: TGTGCCAGCAGTTTCCGCAGGGGAGATAATTCACCCCTCCACTTT.

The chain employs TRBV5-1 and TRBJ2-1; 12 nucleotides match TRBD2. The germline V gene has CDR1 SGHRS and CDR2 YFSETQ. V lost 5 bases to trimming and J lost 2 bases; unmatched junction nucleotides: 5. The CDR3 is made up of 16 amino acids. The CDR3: CASRRTSGTAYNEQFF. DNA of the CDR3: TGCGCCAGCAGGCGGACTAGCGGGACGGCCTACAATGAGCAGTTCTTC.

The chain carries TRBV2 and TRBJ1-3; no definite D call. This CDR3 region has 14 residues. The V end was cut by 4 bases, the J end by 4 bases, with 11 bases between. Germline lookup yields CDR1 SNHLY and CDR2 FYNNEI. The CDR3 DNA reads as TGTGCCAGCAGTGTTGGAGTAGCAGGAAACACCATATATTTT. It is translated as CASSVGVAGNTIYF.

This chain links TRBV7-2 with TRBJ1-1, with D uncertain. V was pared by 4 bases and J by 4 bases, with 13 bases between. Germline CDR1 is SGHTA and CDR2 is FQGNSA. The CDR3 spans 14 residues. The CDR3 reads CASSSVLRGTEAFF. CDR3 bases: TGTGCCAGCAGCTCGGTACTCCGGGGCACTGAAGCTTTCTTT.

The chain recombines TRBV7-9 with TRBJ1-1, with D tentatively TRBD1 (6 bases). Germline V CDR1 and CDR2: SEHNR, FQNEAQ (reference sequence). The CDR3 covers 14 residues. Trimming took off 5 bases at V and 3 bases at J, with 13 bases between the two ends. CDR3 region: CASSPDRTDTEAFF. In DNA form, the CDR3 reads TGTGCCAGCAGCCCAGACAGGACGGACACTGAAGCTTTCTTT.

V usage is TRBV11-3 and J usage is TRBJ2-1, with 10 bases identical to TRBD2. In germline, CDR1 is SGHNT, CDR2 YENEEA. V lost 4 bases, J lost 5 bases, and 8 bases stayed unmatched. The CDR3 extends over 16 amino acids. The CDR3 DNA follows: TGTGCCAGCAGCTCTAATATAGCGGGGGGACACAATGAGCAGTTCTTC. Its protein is CASSSNIAGGHNEQFF.

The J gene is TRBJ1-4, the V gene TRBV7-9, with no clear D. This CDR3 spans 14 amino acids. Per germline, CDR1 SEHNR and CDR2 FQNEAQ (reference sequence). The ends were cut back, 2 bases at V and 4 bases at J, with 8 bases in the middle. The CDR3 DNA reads TGTGCCAGCAGCTTAACGGAGGATAATGAAAAACTGTTTTTT. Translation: CASSLTEDNEKLFF.

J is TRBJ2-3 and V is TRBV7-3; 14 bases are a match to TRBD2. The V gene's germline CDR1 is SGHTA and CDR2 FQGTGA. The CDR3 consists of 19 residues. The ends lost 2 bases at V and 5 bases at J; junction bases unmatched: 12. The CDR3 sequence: CASSLEARTSGGLVDTQYF. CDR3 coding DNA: TGTGCCAGCAGCTTAGAGGCTCGGACTAGCGGGGGGTTGGTAGATACGCAGTATTTT. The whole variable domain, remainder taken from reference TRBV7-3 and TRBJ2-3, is GAGVSQTPSNKVTEKGKYVELRCDPISGHTALYWYRQSLGQGPEFLIYFQGTGAADDSGLPNDRFFAVRPEGSVSTLKIQRTERGDSAVYLCASSLEARTSGGLVDTQYFGPGTRLTVL.

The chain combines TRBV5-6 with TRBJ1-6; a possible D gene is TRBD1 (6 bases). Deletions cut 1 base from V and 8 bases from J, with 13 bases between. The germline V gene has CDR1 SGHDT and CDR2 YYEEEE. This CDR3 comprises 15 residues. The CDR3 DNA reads TGTGCCAGCAGCTTGCATCAGGGGCAGGATTCACCCCTCCACTTT. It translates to CASSLHQGQDSPLHF.

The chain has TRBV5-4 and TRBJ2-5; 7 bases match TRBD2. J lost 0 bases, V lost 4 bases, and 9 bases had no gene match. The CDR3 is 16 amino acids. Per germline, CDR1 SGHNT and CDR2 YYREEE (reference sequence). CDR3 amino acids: CASSPNLAAYQETQYF. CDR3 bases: TGTGCCAGCAGCCCAAACCTAGCGGCGTACCAAGAGACCCAGTACTTC.

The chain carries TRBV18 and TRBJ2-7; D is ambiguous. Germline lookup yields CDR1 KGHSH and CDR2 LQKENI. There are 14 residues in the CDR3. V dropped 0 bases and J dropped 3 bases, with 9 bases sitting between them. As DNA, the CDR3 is TGTGCCAGCTCACCACCCTCACAACGCTACGAGCAGTACTTC. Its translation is CASSPPSQRYEQYF.

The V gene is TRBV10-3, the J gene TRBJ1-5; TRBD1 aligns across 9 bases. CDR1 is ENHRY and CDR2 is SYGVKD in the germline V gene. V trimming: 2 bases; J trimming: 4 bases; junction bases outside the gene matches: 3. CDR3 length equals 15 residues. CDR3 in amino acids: CAISERGQGNQPQHF. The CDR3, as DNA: TGTGCCATCAGTGAGAGGGGACAGGGTAATCAGCCCCAGCATTTT.

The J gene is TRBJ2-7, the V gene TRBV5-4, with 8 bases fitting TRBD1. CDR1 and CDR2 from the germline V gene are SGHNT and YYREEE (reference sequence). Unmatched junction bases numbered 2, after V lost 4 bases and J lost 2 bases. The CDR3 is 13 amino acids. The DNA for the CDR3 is TGTGCCAGCAGCGGGACAGGCCCCTACGAGCAGTACTTC. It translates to CASSGTGPYEQYF.